This T cell receptor beta chain was recorded in a study of cytotoxic CD8 clonotypes in ibrutinib-treated CLL. At the level of the study: The authors obtained response samples at a median of about 12 months of treatment, range 6 to 36. Whole-study findings and limits: Clonality was higher at ibrutinib response and returned toward baseline at progression. At the start, clonality exceeded age-matched healthy donors and followed circulating CD8+ T-cell counts.

A remark on this clone: Antigen: not known.

V shed 0 bases and J shed 0 bases, with 8 bases lying between them. This CDR3 contains 14 residues. Germline loops: CDR1 GTSNPN, CDR2 SVGIG (reference sequence). Sequencing used immunoSEQ multiplex PCR; TCRdb keeps in-frame clones, though not all of them. The sample lists 150,000 to 200,000 clones, around 70% seen once, with roughly 12% in the top ten. The V gene is TRBV30, the J gene TRBJ1-2, with unresolved D. This clonotype originated in a human donor with chronic lymphocytic leukemia. The sequences come from PBMCs, collected after 24 months of ibrutinib treatment. CDR3 sequence (DNA): TGTGCCTGGAGTGTACGGGGAGCTAACTATGGCTACACCTTC. Translating gives CAWSVRGANYGYTF.